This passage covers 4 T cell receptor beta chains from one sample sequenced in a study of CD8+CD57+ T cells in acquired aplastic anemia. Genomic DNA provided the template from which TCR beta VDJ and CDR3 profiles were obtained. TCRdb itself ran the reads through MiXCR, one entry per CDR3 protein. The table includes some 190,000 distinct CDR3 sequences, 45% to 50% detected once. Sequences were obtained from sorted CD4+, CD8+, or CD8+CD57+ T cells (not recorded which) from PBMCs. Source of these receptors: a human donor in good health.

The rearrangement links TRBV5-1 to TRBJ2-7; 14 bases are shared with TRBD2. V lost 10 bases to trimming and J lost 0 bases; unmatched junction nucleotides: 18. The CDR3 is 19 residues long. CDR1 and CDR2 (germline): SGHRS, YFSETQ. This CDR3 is CAGTGTGTSGRETSYEQYF. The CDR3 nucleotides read TGCGCCGGTACAGGGACCGGGACTAGCGGGAGAGAAACCTCCTACGAGCAGTACTTC.

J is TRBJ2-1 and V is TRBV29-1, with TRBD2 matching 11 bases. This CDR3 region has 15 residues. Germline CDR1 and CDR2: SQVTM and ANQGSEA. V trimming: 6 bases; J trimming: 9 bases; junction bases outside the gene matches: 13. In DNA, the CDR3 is TGCAGCGTCGAATGGGGACCTAGCGGGAGGAGTGAGCAGTTCTTC. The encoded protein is CSVEWGPSGRSEQFF.

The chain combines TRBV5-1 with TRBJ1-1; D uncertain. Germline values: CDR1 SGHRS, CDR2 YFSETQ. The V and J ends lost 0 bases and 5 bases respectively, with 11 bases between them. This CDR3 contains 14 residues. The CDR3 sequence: CASSLGEVGTEAFF. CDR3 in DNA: TGCGCCAGCAGCTTGGGAGAGGTTGGGACTGAAGCTTTCTTT. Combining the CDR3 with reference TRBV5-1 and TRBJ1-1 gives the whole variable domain KAGVTQTPRYLIKTRGQQVTLSCSPISGHRSVSWYQQTPGQGLQFLFEYFSETQRNKGNFPGRFSGRQFSNSRSEMNVSTLELGDSALYLCASSLGEVGTEAFFGQGTRLTVV.

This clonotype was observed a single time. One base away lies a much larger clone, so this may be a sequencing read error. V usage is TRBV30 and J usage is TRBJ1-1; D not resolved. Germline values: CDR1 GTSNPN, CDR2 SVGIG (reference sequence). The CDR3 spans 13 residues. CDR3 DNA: TGTACCTGGAGTAGGTCTATGAACACTGAAGCTTTCTTT. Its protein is CTWSRSMNTEAFF.